This TCR beta chain stems from a study of T cell changes during pregnancy in multiple sclerosis. Germline trimming cut 6 bases from V and 1 base from J; bases unmatched to any gene: 8. The germline V gene encodes CDR1 SGHAT and CDR2 FQNNGV. CDR3 length: 16 amino acids. TCRdb's copy holds only in-frame clones and misses some; the assay was immunoSEQ multiplex PCR. The top ten hold 0.4% to 0.55% of the sample, which has roughly 39,000 clones, approximately 90% seen once. The sequence was obtained from a female donor in good health, enrolled as a control in a pregnancy study. The starting material was CD4+ T cells from peripheral blood mononuclear cells, obtained in the first trimester of pregnancy. The chain recombines TRBV11-2 with TRBJ1-4; 7 nucleotides agree with TRBD1. For the CDR3, the DNA is TGTGCCAGCAGGAAAACAGGGGTCGGAACTAATGAAAAACTGTTTTTT. It is translated as CASRKTGVGTNEKLFF.